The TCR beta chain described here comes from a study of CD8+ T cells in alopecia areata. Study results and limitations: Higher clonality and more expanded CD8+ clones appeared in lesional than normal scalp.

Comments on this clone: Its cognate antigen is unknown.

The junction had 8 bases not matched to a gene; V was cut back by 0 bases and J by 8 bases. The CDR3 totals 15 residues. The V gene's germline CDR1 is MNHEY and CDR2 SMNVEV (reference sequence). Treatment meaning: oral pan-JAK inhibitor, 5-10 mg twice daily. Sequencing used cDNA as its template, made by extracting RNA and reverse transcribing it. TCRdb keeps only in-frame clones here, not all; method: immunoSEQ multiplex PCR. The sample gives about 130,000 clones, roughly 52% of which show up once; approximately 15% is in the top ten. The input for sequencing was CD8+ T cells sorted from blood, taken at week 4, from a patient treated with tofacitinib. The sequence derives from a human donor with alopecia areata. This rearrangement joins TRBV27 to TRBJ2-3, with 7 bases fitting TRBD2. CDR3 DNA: TGTGCCAGCAGTTTATCGATGGTCCCGGGAGGTACGCAGTATTTT. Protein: CASSLSMVPGGTQYF.